This paragraph reports one T cell receptor beta chain. Its specificity is not known. Nominally healthy donors were sampled, though unrecorded immune exposures were likely. These data belong to a study of cytomegalovirus exposure and HLA in healthy donors. Regarding the study as a whole: Highly shared sequence variants in one cluster were likely a sequencing artifact. The study designated 160 or so TCR beta chains cytomegalovirus-associated. When presence/absence was analysed, sequencing depth was taken to be roughly uniform across donors.

From germline, CDR1 is SGHTA and CDR2 FQGNSA. The CDR3 extends over 15 amino acids. Trimming stripped 3 bases from V and 5 bases from J, with 11 bases between. Use of 60 Vbeta and 13 Jbeta primers characterized the PCR. Sequencing was performed with immunoSEQ multiplex PCR; in TCRdb, only in-frame clones are kept and a portion is missing. The sample includes about 78,000 clones, 55% to 75% of them seen just once. This TCR came from a man aged 25-45 years in good health and CMV-seropositive. Sequences were obtained from PBMCs. This chain uses TRBV7-2 with TRBJ2-6; D is ambiguous. CDR3 in amino acids: CASSFTVARANVLTF. CDR3 sequence (DNA): TGTGCCAGCAGCTTTACGGTAGCTAGGGCCAACGTCCTGACTTTC.